This T cell receptor beta chain was obtained from a study of CD8 T cells in Susac syndrome. Findings and caveats of the study: It was acknowledged by the study that relatively few individuals were included in its TCR sequencing and HLA analysis.

cDNA came from about 0.51 to 1 ug RNA primed by random hexamers. The CDR3 of TCR beta was amplified by immunoSEQ multiplex PCR across 54 Vbeta and 13 Jbeta. MiXCR was run by TCRdb on the immunoSEQ multiplex PCR reads, yielding one entry per CDR3 protein. The data contain fewer than 350,000 distinct CDR3 sequences, 89% of them seen just once; the ten biggest clones take up around 0.18%. Note on this clonotype: The target antigen is unknown.

The CDR3 length is 12 residues. Trimming took 3 bases from V and 6 from J, leaving 8 bases between them. Germline V CDR1 and CDR2: SGHRS, YFSETQ. Sequencing targeted TCR beta in T cells from blood (CD8+ and CD4+). TEMRA cells underwent FACS enrichment and CD8+ and CD4+ T cells underwent negative isolation. This TCR derives from a human donor with multiple sclerosis. The rearrangement links TRBV5-1 to TRBJ2-3; D is unclear. Material for sequencing was CD8+ T cells from PBMCs. The CDR3 sequence: CASSSVWDTQYF. The CDR3 nucleotides read TGCGCCAGCAGCTCTGTCTGGGATACGCAGTATTTT.